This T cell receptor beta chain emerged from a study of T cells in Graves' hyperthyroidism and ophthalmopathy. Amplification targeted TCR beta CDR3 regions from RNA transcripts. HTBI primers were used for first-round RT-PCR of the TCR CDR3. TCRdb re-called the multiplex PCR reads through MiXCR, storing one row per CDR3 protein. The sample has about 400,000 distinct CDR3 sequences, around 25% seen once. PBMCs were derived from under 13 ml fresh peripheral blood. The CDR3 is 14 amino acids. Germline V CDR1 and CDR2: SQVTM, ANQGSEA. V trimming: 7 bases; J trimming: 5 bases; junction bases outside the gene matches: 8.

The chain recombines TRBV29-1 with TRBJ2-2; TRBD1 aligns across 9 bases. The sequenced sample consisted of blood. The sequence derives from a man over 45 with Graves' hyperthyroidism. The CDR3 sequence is CSGRGQGGTGELFF. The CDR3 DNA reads TGCAGCGGGAGGGGACAGGGAGGGACCGGGGAGCTGTTTTTT.